This is a list of T cell receptor beta chains from one sample in a study of CD8 T cells in Susac syndrome. TCRdb reanalysed the immunoSEQ multiplex PCR reads using MiXCR and keeps one entry per CDR3 protein. The sample yields 100,000 to 150,000 distinct CDR3 sequences, around 94% seen once. Sequencing was performed on CD4+ T cells from PBMCs. The receptors derive from a human donor in good health. The CDR3 runs from the conserved cysteine through the conserved F or W. The D gene is left open where the match is weak. Clone size is shown for a subset of rows, as once, few, many or a class of expanded clone.

D: .; size: .; J: TRBJ2-5; V: TRBV19; CDR3: CASSQRGAGETQYF; DNA: TGTGCCAGTAGTCAAAGGGGGGCGGGGGAGACCCAGTACTTC
D: .; size: .; J: TRBJ2-3; V: TRBV7-9; CDR3: CASSPEGTDTQYF; DNA: TGTGCCAGCAGCCCAGAGGGGACAGATACGCAGTATTTT
D: TRBD1; size: .; J: TRBJ2-2; V: TRBV5-1; CDR3: CASSGTGDTGELFF; DNA: TGCGCCAGCTCCGGGACAGGGGACACCGGGGAGCTGTTTTTT
D: .; size: .; J: TRBJ2-1; V: TRBV29-1; CDR3: CSVRASLYNEQFF; DNA: TGCAGCGTCCGGGCCAGTCTGTACAATGAGCAGTTCTTC
D: .; size: .; J: TRBJ1-2; V: TRBV12-3/TRBV12-4; CDR3: CASRRATGRDRYTF; DNA: TGTGCCAGCAGGAGGGCGACAGGTCGGGATCGCTACACCTTC
D: .; size: .; J: TRBJ2-3; V: TRBV20-1; CDR3: CSATLRGGGPMDTQYF; DNA: TGCAGTGCTACCCTAAGAGGGGGAGGGCCGATGGATACGCAGTATTTT
D: .; size: .; J: TRBJ1-4; V: TRBV6-6; CDR3: CASSYLGGEKLFF; DNA: TGTGCCAGCAGTTACTTGGGGGGCGAAAAACTGTTTTTT
D: TRBD1; size: .; J: TRBJ1-1; V: TRBV5-4; CDR3: CASSSYRGLNTEAFF; DNA: TGTGCCAGCAGCTCTTACAGGGGGCTGAACACTGAAGCTTTCTTT
D: .; size: once; J: TRBJ2-6; V: TRBV27; CDR3: CASRLLQDNFGANVLTF; DNA: TGTGCCAGCAGACTTCTCCAGGACAACTTCGGGGCCAACGTCCTGACTTTC
D: .; size: .; J: TRBJ2-7; V: TRBV27; CDR3: CASSLLGPGDEQYF; DNA: TGTGCCAGCAGTTTATTAGGCCCCGGGGACGAGCAGTACTTC
D: TRBD1; size: .; J: TRBJ1-1; V: TRBV6-5; CDR3: CASLRDRWNTEAFF; DNA: TGTGCCAGCCTGAGGGACAGATGGAACACTGAAGCTTTCTTT
D: TRBD2; size: once; J: TRBJ2-1; V: TRBV5-4; CDR3: CASSRLAGGSDEQFF; DNA: TGTGCCAGCAGCCGACTAGCGGGAGGGTCAGATGAGCAGTTCTTC
D: TRBD2; size: .; J: TRBJ2-1; V: TRBV19; CDR3: CASRRLAAPPYNEQFF; DNA: TGTGCCAGTAGAAGGCTAGCGGCCCCCCCCTACAATGAGCAGTTCTTC
D: TRBD1; size: .; J: TRBJ1-1; V: TRBV12-3/TRBV12-4; CDR3: CASSRDRGLAFF; DNA: TGTGCCAGCAGCAGAGACAGGGGGCTAGCTTTCTTT
D: TRBD1; size: .; J: TRBJ2-5; V: TRBV12-3/TRBV12-4; CDR3: CASSTGVETQYF; DNA: TGTGCCAGCAGTACAGGGGTTGAGACCCAGTACTTC
D: TRBD1; size: once; J: TRBJ2-7; V: TRBV6-1; CDR3: CASSVDRGGTYEQYF; DNA: TGTGCCAGCAGTGTTGACAGGGGAGGAACCTACGAGCAGTACTTC
D: .; size: .; J: TRBJ1-1; V: TRBV5-1; CDR3: CASSLAGTATEAFF; DNA: TGCGCCAGCAGCTTGGCCGGAACAGCCACTGAAGCTTTCTTT
D: TRBD1; size: .; J: TRBJ2-3; V: TRBV7-8; CDR3: CASSHLGTGSTDTQYF; DNA: TGTGCCAGCAGCCACTTAGGGACAGGGAGTACAGATACGCAGTATTTT
D: .; size: .; J: TRBJ2-3; V: TRBV5-6; CDR3: CASSLGGGRSTDTQYF; DNA: TGTGCCAGCAGCTTGGGGGGCGGACGCAGCACAGATACGCAGTATTTT
D: TRBD1; size: .; J: TRBJ1-5; V: TRBV18; CDR3: CASSPGTGNNQPQHF; DNA: TGTGCCAGCTCACCAGGGACAGGGAACAATCAGCCCCAGCATTTT
D: .; size: .; J: TRBJ2-1; V: TRBV2; CDR3: CASSEAKAEQFF; DNA: TGTGCCAGCAGTGAAGCGAAGGCTGAGCAGTTCTTC
D: .; size: .; J: TRBJ2-1; V: TRBV5-1; CDR3: CASSLGRERNEQFF; DNA: TGCGCCAGCAGCTTGGGGCGGGAAAGGAATGAGCAGTTCTTC
D: TRBD2; size: .; J: TRBJ2-7; V: TRBV7-2; CDR3: CASSLESGSVYEQYF; DNA: TGTGCCAGCAGCTTAGAAAGCGGGAGCGTCTACGAGCAGTACTTC
D: .; size: .; J: TRBJ2-1; V: TRBV7-9; CDR3: CASTPPGSYNEQFF; DNA: TGTGCCAGCACCCCCCCGGGTTCATACAATGAGCAGTTCTTC
D: .; size: .; J: TRBJ2-5; V: TRBV25-1; CDR3: CASSEVGETQYF; DNA: TGTGCCAGCAGTGAAGTAGGAGAGACCCAGTACTTC
D: .; size: .; J: TRBJ2-5; V: TRBV4-1; CDR3: CASSQTSPLELTQYF; DNA: TGCGCCAGCAGCCAAACTTCCCCCCTAGAGCTGACCCAGTACTTC
D: .; size: .; J: TRBJ1-1; V: TRBV5-1; CDR3: CASSLARGRDTEAFF; DNA: TGCGCCAGCAGCTTGGCGCGGGGAAGGGACACTGAAGCTTTCTTT
D: .; size: .; J: TRBJ2-7; V: TRBV2; CDR3: CASSERATSYEQYF; DNA: TGTGCCAGCAGTGAAAGGGCAACCTCCTACGAGCAGTACTTC
D: .; size: .; J: TRBJ2-1; V: TRBV5-1; CDR3: CASRRDAERMNEQFF; DNA: TGCGCCAGCAGGCGGGACGCCGAGAGGATGAATGAGCAGTTCTTC
D: TRBD2; size: .; J: TRBJ2-5; V: TRBV6-2/TRBV6-3; CDR3: CASTRLSGEGETQYF; DNA: TGTGCCAGCACTCGTCTAAGCGGGGAGGGGGAGACCCAGTACTTC
D: .; size: .; J: TRBJ1-2; V: TRBV5-1; CDR3: CASSLDTYYGYTF; DNA: TGCGCCAGCAGCTTAGACACCTACTATGGCTACACCTTC
D: .; size: .; J: TRBJ1-1; V: TRBV19; CDR3: CASNMNTEAFF; DNA: TGTGCCAGTAATATGAACACTGAAGCTTTCTTT
D: .; size: .; J: TRBJ1-1; V: TRBV3-1; CDR3: CASSQGVQGGRAFF; DNA: TGTGCCAGCAGCCAAGGAGTGCAGGGAGGCAGAGCTTTCTTT
D: .; size: .; J: TRBJ2-1; V: TRBV5-1; CDR3: CASSLGDVNNEQFF; DNA: TGCGCCAGCAGCCTGGGGGATGTGAACAATGAGCAGTTCTTC
D: .; size: .; J: TRBJ1-4; V: TRBV30; CDR3: CAWSRETANEKLFF; DNA: TGTGCCTGGAGCCGCGAGACAGCTAATGAAAAACTGTTTTTT
D: TRBD1; size: .; J: TRBJ1-6; V: TRBV25-1; CDR3: CASSGRDSYSPLHF; DNA: TGTGCCAGCAGTGGCCGGGACAGCTATTCACCCCTCCACTTT
D: TRBD1; size: .; J: TRBJ1-2; V: TRBV4-2; CDR3: CASSPGQGGSAQGYTF; DNA: TGTGCCAGCAGCCCCGGACAGGGTGGATCAGCGCAGGGCTACACCTTC
D: .; size: .; J: TRBJ1-4; V: TRBV5-6; CDR3: CASSPGFINEKLFF; DNA: TGTGCCAGCAGTCCGGGATTTATTAATGAAAAACTGTTTTTT
D: .; size: .; J: TRBJ1-5; V: TRBV19; CDR3: CASSIGRGGNQPQHF; DNA: TGTGCCAGTAGTATTGGTCGAGGAGGGAATCAGCCCCAGCATTTT
D: .; size: .; J: TRBJ2-1; V: TRBV5-6; CDR3: CASSLGQLAGRNEQFF; DNA: TGTGCCAGCAGCTTGGGACAGCTAGCCGGTCGGAATGAGCAGTTCTTC
D: .; size: .; J: TRBJ2-1; V: TRBV7-2; CDR3: CASSLNEGQAPFF; DNA: TGTGCCAGCAGCTTAAACGAGGGGCAGGCTCCGTTCTTC
D: TRBD2; size: .; J: TRBJ2-1; V: TRBV5-1; CDR3: CASSLTSGGYNEQFF; DNA: TGCGCCAGCAGCCTGACTAGCGGGGGATACAATGAGCAGTTCTTC
D: TRBD1; size: .; J: TRBJ2-5; V: TRBV5-1; CDR3: CASSLGTGHQETQYF; DNA: TGCGCCAGCAGCCTTGGGACAGGACATCAAGAGACCCAGTACTTC
D: .; size: .; J: TRBJ2-3; V: TRBV19; CDR3: CASSIVPTDTQYF; DNA: TGTGCCAGTAGTATAGTCCCCACAGATACGCAGTATTTT
D: TRBD2; size: .; J: TRBJ2-3; V: TRBV5-1; CDR3: CASSFRGEQTDTQYF; DNA: TGCGCCAGCAGCTTCCGGGGGGAGCAGACAGATACGCAGTATTTT
D: .; size: .; J: TRBJ2-1; V: TRBV27; CDR3: CASSQSPHNEQFF; DNA: TGTGCCAGCAGTCAGAGTCCGCACAATGAGCAGTTCTTC
D: .; size: .; J: TRBJ1-1; V: TRBV3-1; CDR3: CASSPRGANTEAFF; DNA: TGTGCCAGCAGCCCCCGAGGAGCGAACACTGAAGCTTTCTTT
D: .; size: few; J: TRBJ1-2; V: TRBV7-2; CDR3: CASSLVGYGYTF; DNA: TGTGCCAGCAGCTTAGTGGGTTATGGCTACACCTTC
D: TRBD2; size: .; J: TRBJ2-4; V: TRBV5-1; CDR3: CASSLEAAGGRYF; DNA: TGCGCCAGCAGCTTGGAAGCGGCGGGAGGGCGGTACTTC
D: .; size: .; J: TRBJ1-1; V: TRBV7-9; CDR3: CASSLAHRGTEAFF; DNA: TGTGCCAGCAGCTTAGCTCACCGGGGCACTGAAGCTTTCTTT
D: .; size: .; J: TRBJ2-5; V: TRBV11-1; CDR3: CASQRAKETQYF; DNA: TGTGCCAGCCAAAGAGCTAAAGAGACCCAGTACTTC
D: TRBD2; size: .; J: TRBJ2-5; V: TRBV29-1; CDR3: CSGLAGTGETQYF; DNA: TGCAGCGGACTAGCGGGAACGGGGGAGACCCAGTACTTC
D: .; size: .; J: TRBJ1-5; V: TRBV6-1; CDR3: CASSAAAPSNQPQHF; DNA: TGTGCCAGCAGTGCCGCGGCCCCCTCCAATCAGCCCCAGCATTTT
D: TRBD2; size: .; J: TRBJ2-7; V: TRBV20-1; CDR3: CSAREASGIGEQYF; DNA: TGCAGTGCTAGAGAGGCTAGCGGGATAGGCGAGCAGTACTTC